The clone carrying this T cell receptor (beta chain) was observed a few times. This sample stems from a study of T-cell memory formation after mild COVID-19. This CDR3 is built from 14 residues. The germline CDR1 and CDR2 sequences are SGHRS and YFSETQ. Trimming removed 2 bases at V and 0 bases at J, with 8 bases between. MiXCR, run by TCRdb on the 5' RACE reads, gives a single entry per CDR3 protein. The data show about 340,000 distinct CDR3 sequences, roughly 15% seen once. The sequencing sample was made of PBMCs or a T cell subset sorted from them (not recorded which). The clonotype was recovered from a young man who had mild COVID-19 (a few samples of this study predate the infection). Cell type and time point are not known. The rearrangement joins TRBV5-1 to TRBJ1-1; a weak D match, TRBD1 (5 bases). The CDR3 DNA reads TGCGCCAGCAGCTTCTCAGGGTTGAACACTGAAGCTTTCTTT. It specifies CASSFSGLNTEAFF.